The 11 T cell receptor beta chains below come from one sample, sequenced in a study of T cell responses to AZD1222 COVID-19 vaccine (dated by TCRdb to about 2021). Receptors were amplified or captured by the immunoSEQ multiplex PCR assay. Not all clones reach the TCRdb copy of this immuneACCESS table, which keeps in-frame sequences only. Checked studies attribute under half of the gap to unresolved V genes and leave the rest unexplained. The sample table records about 130,000 clones; roughly 88% of these occur just once. Under 1.2% of the sample belongs to the ten largest clones. What this sample's time point label stands for: about 28 days (+/-7) after the second vaccine dose. The source material was peripheral blood, sampled 28 days after the second AZD1222 dose. Receptors were obtained from an adult who received the AZD1222 COVID-19 vaccine.

This chain connects TRBV19 to TRBJ2-5; 8 nucleotides line up with TRBD2. The CDR3 spans 15 residues. Germline V CDR1 and CDR2: LNHDA, SQIVND (reference sequence). V gave up 5 bases and J gave up 4 bases; unmatched junction bases: 9. The CDR3 region is CASSVAGQWRETQYF. The CDR3 DNA sequence: TGTGCCAGTAGTGTAGCGGGACAATGGCGAGAGACCCAGTACTTC.

CDR3 nucleotides: TGTGCCAGCAGCGGGCGGAACACCGGGGAGCTGTTTTTT. Residues: CASSGRNTGELFF. The chain recombines TRBV9 with TRBJ2-2; no firm D call. The germline V gene encodes CDR1 SGDLS and CDR2 YYNGEE. This CDR3 region has 13 residues. Trimming took off 3 bases at V and 1 base at J, with 4 bases between the two ends.

CDR3 DNA: TGTGCCAGCAGTGAAGGGTCCCATCAGCCCCAGCATTTT. This translates into CASSEGSHQPQHF. The gene calls are TRBV2 and TRBJ1-5; no clear D gene. Looked up from germline, CDR1 is SNHLY and CDR2 is FYNNEI. V shed 1 base and J shed 5 bases, with 6 bases lying between them. The length of the CDR3 is 13 residues.

The chain couples TRBV2 to TRBJ1-2; D gene unclear. The germline V gene encodes CDR1 SNHLY and CDR2 FYNNEI. This CDR3 region has 14 residues. Trimming shortened V by 8 bases and J by 2 bases, and 15 bases separated the two germline ends. The CDR3 loop reads CASSGPRANYGYTF. CDR3 nucleotides: TGTGCCAGCTCCGGACCGCGAGCCAACTATGGCTACACCTTC.

The chain combines TRBV15 with TRBJ2-6; D ambiguous. Germline V gives CDR1 LNHNV, CDR2 YYDKDF (reference sequence). The CDR3 is 12 residues long. The germline V and J ends were trimmed by 8 bases and 0 bases, with 2 bases remaining between them. DNA for the CDR3: TGTGCCACCTCCTCTGGGGCCAACGTCCTGACTTTC. This gives the protein CATSSGANVLTF.

This CDR3 is CASRISNQPQHF. The CDR3 nucleotides read TGTGCCAGCAGGATCAGCAATCAGCCCCAGCATTTT. The chain uses TRBV12-3 or TRBV12-4 and TRBJ1-5; D unclear. This CDR3 is 12 amino acids long. The V gene lost 6 bases and the J gene lost 1 base, with 4 bases spanning the gap.

The J gene is TRBJ1-2, the V gene TRBV28; D ambiguous. The CDR3 totals 15 residues. Germline values: CDR1 MDHEN, CDR2 SYDVKM. V gave up 8 bases and J gave up 0 bases, with 16 bases separating them. This chain's CDR3 is CASCKGVPSNYGYTF. CDR3 coding DNA: TGTGCCAGCTGTAAAGGAGTACCGTCTAACTATGGCTACACCTTC.

The genes are TRBV6-5 and TRBJ2-7, with D uncertain. There are 13 residues in the CDR3. Germline assignment: CDR1 MNHEY and CDR2 SVGAGI. V lost 8 bases and J 3 bases, leaving 14 bases between the germline ends. The CDR3 DNA reads as TGTGCCAGCGCGGAACAGTATGTCTACGAGCAGTACTTC. Its translation: CASAEQYVYEQYF.

Note on this clone: The junction departs from the called germline gene at one end, perhaps through a read error. DNA for the CDR3: TGTGCCAGCAGGCAGAAGGACAGGGAGTGGGTCTTC. This codes for CASRQKDREWVF. V gene TRBV5-4 combines with J gene TRBJ2-1, with 8 positions matching TRBD1. CDR3 size: 12 residues. The germline CDR1 and CDR2 sequences are SGHNT and YYREEE (reference sequence).

This clone was seen a few times. V usage is TRBV2 and J usage is TRBJ2-5; no firm D call. The CDR3 extends over 11 amino acids. Trimming removed 6 bases from V and 2 bases from J, with 4 bases in between. CDR1 is SNHLY, CDR2 FYNNEI, per germline. The CDR3: CASSLQETQYF. In DNA, the CDR3 is TGTGCCAGCAGCCTACAAGAGACCCAGTACTTC.

The chain joins TRBV6-6 to TRBJ2-7, with D perhaps matching TRBD1 or TRBD2 (7 bases each). The CDR3 runs 14 residues. Trimming took off 2 bases at V and 6 bases at J, with 14 bases between the two ends. Per the germline V gene, CDR1 is MNHNY and CDR2 is SVGAGI (reference sequence). The CDR3 DNA is TGTGCCAGCAGTTACCAGGGGGGGTATACCGAGCAGTACTTC. This translates into CASSYQGGYTEQYF.